This T cell receptor (beta chain) was captured by sequencing in a study of T-cell memory formation after mild COVID-19. Study results and limitations: There was a balanced CD4/CD8 profile in clones contracting day 15 to 85, and later expanders leaned CD4+. Clones from the second wave (peaking day 37) had unconfirmed SARS-CoV-2 specificity. Memory from before infection featured some responding clones, which suggests cross-reactive memory joined.

In germline, CDR1 is SEHNR, CDR2 FQNEAQ (reference sequence). V was pared by 4 bases and J by 5 bases, with 14 bases between. The CDR3 covers 14 residues. With constant-segment primers, 5'RACE yielded cDNA libraries of TCR alpha and TCR beta that carried sample barcodes and UMIs. TCRdb fed the 5' RACE reads into MiXCR, producing one record per CDR3 protein. The table shows approximately 340,000 distinct CDR3 sequences, with 13% occurring only once. Concerning this clonotype: What it binds is not known.

The receptor was isolated from a man aged 18 to 30 who had mild COVID-19 (a few samples of this study predate the infection). Cell type and time point are not known. Sample: PBMCs or a T cell subset sorted from them (not recorded which). The rearrangement uses TRBV7-9 and TRBJ1-2; a weak D match, TRBD1 (5 bases). CDR3: CASSSRGGVYGYTF. The CDR3 DNA follows: TGTGCCAGCAGCTCCCGGGGGGGGGTTTATGGCTACACCTTC.